What follows is one TCR beta chain and its context. The data originate from a study of control samples from healthy donors and cancer patients. The junction had 9 bases not matched to a gene; V was cut back by 7 bases and J by 7 bases. The CDR3 is 13 residues long. CDR1 SNHLY and CDR2 FYNNEI come from the germline V gene. Profiling relied on immunoSEQ multiplex PCR, and the TCRdb table lists in-frame clones only, not all of them. The repertoire includes approximately 97,000 clones, 85% of them detected once, and approximately 20% sits in the top ten. The V call is TRBV2, the J call TRBJ2-5; TRBD2 matches 7 bases. The sequence came from a man aged 25-40 years in good health. Sequencing used blood. This chain's CDR3 is CASKGEGAGTQYF. Written as DNA, the CDR3 is TGTGCCAGCAAAGGGGAGGGCGCTGGGACCCAGTACTTC.